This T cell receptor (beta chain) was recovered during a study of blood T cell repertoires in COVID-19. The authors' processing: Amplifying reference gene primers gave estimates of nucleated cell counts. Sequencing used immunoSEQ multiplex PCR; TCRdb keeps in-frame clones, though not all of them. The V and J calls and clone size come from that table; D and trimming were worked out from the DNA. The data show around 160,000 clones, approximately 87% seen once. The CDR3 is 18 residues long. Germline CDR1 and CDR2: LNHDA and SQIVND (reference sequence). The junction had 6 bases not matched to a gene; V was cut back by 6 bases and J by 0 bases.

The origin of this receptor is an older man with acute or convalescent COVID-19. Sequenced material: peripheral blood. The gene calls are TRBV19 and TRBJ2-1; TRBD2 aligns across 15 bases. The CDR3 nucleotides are TGTGCCAGTAGGGGCGGACTAGCGGGAGGGAGCTCCTACAATGAGCAGTTCTTC. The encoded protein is CASRGGLAGGSSYNEQFF. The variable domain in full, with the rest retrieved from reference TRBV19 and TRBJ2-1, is DGGITQSPKYLFRKEGQNVTLSCEQNLNHDAMYWYRQDPGQGLRLIYYSQIVNDFQKGDIAEGYSVSREKKESFPLTVTSAQKNPTAFYLCASRGGLAGGSSYNEQFFGPGTRLTVL.